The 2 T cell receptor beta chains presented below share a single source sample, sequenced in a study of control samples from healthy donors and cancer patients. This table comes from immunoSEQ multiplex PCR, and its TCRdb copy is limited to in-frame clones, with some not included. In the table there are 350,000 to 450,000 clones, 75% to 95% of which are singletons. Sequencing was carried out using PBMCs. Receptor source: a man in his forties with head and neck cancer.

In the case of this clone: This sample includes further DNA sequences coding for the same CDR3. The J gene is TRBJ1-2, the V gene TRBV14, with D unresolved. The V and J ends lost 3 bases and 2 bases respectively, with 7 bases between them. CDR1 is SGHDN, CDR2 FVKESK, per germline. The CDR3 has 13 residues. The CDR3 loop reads CASSQDLNYGYTF. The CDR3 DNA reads TGTGCCAGCAGCCAGGACCTAAACTATGGCTACACCTTC.

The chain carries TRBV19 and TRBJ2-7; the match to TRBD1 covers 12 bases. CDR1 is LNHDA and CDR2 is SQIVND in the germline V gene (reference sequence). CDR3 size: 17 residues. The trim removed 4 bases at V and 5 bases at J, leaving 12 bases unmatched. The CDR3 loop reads CASSTVGQGASRNEQYF. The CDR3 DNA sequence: TGTGCCAGTAGTACGGTGGGACAGGGGGCGTCTCGCAACGAGCAGTACTTC.